The clone carrying this T cell receptor beta chain showed up many times. What it binds is unknown. The data originate from a study of T-cell reconstitution after alpha-beta-depleted transplantation in children. Findings and caveats of the study: Among T cells one year after transplant, newly produced cells accounted for most counts and diversity.

J gave up 0 bases and V 6 bases, and 7 bases lay outside the gene matches. The CDR3 is 15 residues long. Unique molecular identifiers were used to barcode this TCRbeta library. MiXCR, applied by TCRdb to the PCR reads, yields one record per CDR3 protein. The sample shows around 670,000 distinct CDR3 sequences, around 12% of them seen only once. This chain links TRBV12-3 or TRBV12-4 with TRBJ2-7; 8 bases map to TRBD2. This receptor was obtained from a girl under 10 years old with congenital amegakaryocytic thrombocytopenia, due to receive a stem cell transplant. Sequences were derived from PBMCs, sampled before TCRalphabeta/CD19-depleted stem cell transplant. The CDR3 nucleotides read TGTGCCAGCAGAACTAGCGGCGAAAGCTCCTACGAGCAGTACTTC. This gives the protein CASRTSGESSYEQYF.